A selection of T cell receptor beta chains follows, all from one sample in a study of T cell responses to AZD1222 COVID-19 vaccine. The protocol was immunoSEQ multiplex PCR, while the TCRdb copy is restricted to in-frame clones and leaves out a portion. The sample shows about 67,000 clones, 83% of them seen only once. The sequencing used peripheral blood, collected 28 days after the second AZD1222 dose. These receptors were collected from an adult who received the AZD1222 COVID-19 vaccine. The CDR3 runs from the conserved cysteine through the conserved F or W. Fields, in order: D gene, clone size, V gene, J gene, CDR3 DNA, CDR3 protein. A D gene is named only where the DNA matches it firmly. Size is omitted from some rows. Given values are once, few, many or a class for expanded clones.

NA	NA	TRBV5-1	TRBJ2-3	TGCGCCAGCAGCTTGGAACTGAATGTAGATACGCAGTATTTT	CASSLELNVDTQYF
NA	NA	TRBV11-2	TRBJ1-5	TGTGCCAGCAGCTTACGTTCCCAAGCCTCGGGGCCCCAGCATTTT	CASSLRSQASGPQHF
NA	NA	TRBV6-5	TRBJ1-5	TGTGCCAGCACTCCTCGAGAGCTCAATCAGCCCCAGCATTTT	CASTPRELNQPQHF
NA	NA	TRBV21-1	TRBJ1-1	TGTGCCAGCAGCCTCGGGCCCCACAGAAGTGAGAACACTGAAGCTTTCTTT	CASSLGPHRSENTEAFF
TRBD2	NA	TRBV7-6	TRBJ2-1	TGTGCCAGCAGCTATAGCGGGGGGGCCTCCTACAATGAGCAGTTCTTC	CASSYSGGASYNEQFF
NA	NA	TRBV19	TRBJ1-5	TGTGCCAGTAGTATTAGCACCTTGAAGCCCCAGCATTTT	CASSISTLKPQHF
NA	NA	TRBV6-5	TRBJ2-1	TGTGCCAGCATTGTTCGGTGGAATGAGCAGTTCTTC	CASIVRWNEQFF
NA	NA	TRBV5-6	TRBJ1-1	TGTGCCAGCAGGGGCGGTCCCTTGAACACTGAAGCTTTCTTT	CASRGGPLNTEAFF
NA	few	TRBV2	TRBJ2-2	TGTGCCAGCAGTGGAGTAGAGACAGCGAACACCGGGGAGCTGTTTTTT	CASSGVETANTGELFF
NA	NA	TRBV9	TRBJ2-5	TGTGCCAGCAGCTCTAGGACTGATCCGTGGGAGACCCAGTACTTC	CASSSRTDPWETQYF